A selection of T cell receptor beta chains follows, all from one sample in a study of T cells in Graves' hyperthyroidism and ophthalmopathy. Via MiXCR, TCRdb re-called the multiplex PCR reads, giving one row per CDR3 protein. The sample includes roughly 800,000 distinct CDR3 sequences, 35% to 40% of them seen just once. Sequenced: blood. These receptors all come from a man between 18 and 35 years old with Graves' hyperthyroidism. CDR3s include the opening cysteine and the closing phenylalanine or tryptophan. The D gene is left open where the match is weak.

V gene,D gene,CDR3 length,CDR3 protein
TRBV20-1,-,17,CSAPQWVELGLSYEQYF
TRBV20-1,-,13,CSARVRPTIAQYF
TRBV5-1,-,13,CANSLGGSYEQYF
TRBV6-1,TRBD2,15,CASRTLAGRTGELFF
TRBV20-1,-,12,CSAPGFGNTIYF
TRBV7-9,-,16,CASSPPGWTLTDTQYF
TRBV29-1,-,14,CSVPPDGGGYEQYF
TRBV7-9,TRBD1,14,CASSLQTGDTEAFF
TRBV20-1,TRBD2,15,CSASRGGLGEETQYF
TRBV7-2,-,16,CASSLSSTRVSYEQYF
TRBV10-3,TRBD2,16,CAIPGLAGANTGELFF
TRBV7-9,TRBD1,13,CASTDRAGETQYF
TRBV7-8,-,16,CASSLELVGMLTSQYF
TRBV7-3,-,15,CASSHLDRPNTEAFF
TRBV6-1,-,11,CASRQGEEQYF
TRBV2,-,14,CASSSIFPAGEQYF
TRBV7-9,-,14,CASSRGLGTEKLFF
TRBV29-1,-,15,CSVGVQEGDTGELFF
TRBV29-1,-,12,CSASGRDYGYTF
TRBV6-6,-,15,CASKQLEQHNYGYTF
TRBV11-2,TRBD1,15,CASSLGQLQTYEQYF
TRBV20-1,-,13,CSASREPYPEAFF
TRBV10-3,-,9,CAISDRHTF
TRBV20-1,-,11,CSARWTVEAFF
TRBV28,TRBD1,15,CASRQVGQGEETQYF
TRBV20-1,-,11,CSAPTGYGYTF
TRBV7-9,-,13,CASSFEGGSPLHF
TRBV10-3,TRBD1,16,CAISPSRDSHNSPLHF
TRBV10-1,-,16,CASSGLGSSGKTEAFF
TRBV11-2,TRBD1,16,CASSPGGTDDNSPLHF
TRBV25-1,-,11,CASSGGAGQYF
TRBV7-2,TRBD1,17,CASSRDRDSLSNQPQHF
TRBV6-6,TRBD1,13,CASSYEGTGGYTF
TRBV20-1,TRBD1,16,CSARDRDRGSSYEQYF
TRBV7-9,-,13,CASGQDSQSEQYF
TRBV12-3/TRBV12-4,-,13,CASARQENEKLFF
TRBV9,-,15,CASSAMSFGNQPQHF
TRBV9,-,13,CASSGTQGAEAFF
TRBV15,-,18,CATSRISGATGSTGELFF
TRBV7-2,-,15,CASSLLGRETDTQYF
TRBV11-2,-,14,CASSPPSPAETQYF
TRBV7-9,-,14,CASSPTGSYYEQYF
TRBV10-3,-,15,CAISAGQTIEYEQYF
TRBV20-1,-,12,CSAVGPNYGYTF
TRBV7-3,TRBD2,15,CASSFSGGLVETQYF
TRBV6-5,TRBD1,13,CASSSGTAERQYF
TRBV9,-,14,CASSPIFGARGYTF
TRBV7-6,-,15,CASSLNGNSNQPQHF
TRBV14,TRBD1,15,CASSQKGQEDSPLHF
TRBV20-1,TRBD1,13,CSASTGEAYEQYF
TRBV7-2,-,15,CASSLPVGGNTEAFF
TRBV11-2,TRBD2,13,CASSSGGSGEQYF
TRBV10-3,TRBD1,16,CATRTGQGRSGNTIYF